The subject of this entry is one TCR beta chain. This sample is drawn from a study of cytomegalovirus exposure and HLA in healthy donors. The PCR contained 60 Vbeta and 13 Jbeta primers. Sequencing used immunoSEQ multiplex PCR; TCRdb keeps in-frame clones, though not all of them. The table shows approximately 110,000 clones, with roughly 69% occurring only once. The CDR3 runs to 15 residues. Trimming at V came to 1 base and at J to 3 bases, leaving 5 bases not matched to a gene. Germline CDR1 and CDR2: SGHVS and FNYEAQ. The genes are TRBV7-6 and TRBJ2-7, with 8 bases fitting TRBD2. Sequenced sample: PBMCs. This sequence was found in a man aged 50 to 60 in good health and CMV-seropositive. The CDR3 DNA reads as TGTGCCAGCAGCTTAGAGGTAGCGGGAAGCTACGAGCAGTACTTC. It is translated as CASSLEVAGSYEQYF. Using reference TRBV7-6 and TRBJ2-7 for the parts outside the CDR3, the full variable domain is GAGVSQSPRYKVTKRGQDVALRCDPISGHVSLYWYRQALGQGPEFLTYFNYEAQQDKSGLPNDRFSAERPEGSISTLTIQRTEQRDSAMYRCASSLEVAGSYEQYFGPGTRLTVT.